This entry lists 9 T cell receptor beta chains sequenced from one sample in a study of OX40 agonist ivuxolimab in advanced cancers. Only in-frame clones appear in the TCRdb table, and some are missing; sequencing was by immunoSEQ multiplex PCR. The table has about 32,000 clones, about three quarters seen once; the top ten hold around 25%. Sequences were derived from CD4+ or CD8+ T cells sorted from blood, sampled in a trial of the OX40 agonist ivuxolimab. These receptors were taken from an adult with an advanced solid tumor such as melanoma, head and neck, liver or kidney cancer.

This clone showed up just a few times. Other nucleotide sequences in the sample specify the same CDR3. V is TRBV4-1 and J is TRBJ1-5; TRBD1 might be the D (5 bases). The CDR3 is 16 residues long. Germline V gene data show CDR1 as MGHRA and CDR2 as YSYEKL. V was trimmed by 0 bases and J by 4 bases, leaving 13 bases between them. As DNA, the CDR3 is TGCGCCAGCAGCCAAGAGGGTAGAGGGGTTAATCAGCCCCAGCATTTT. As protein: CASSQEGRGVNQPQHF.

This CDR3 is CASSGTAFNGGYTF. The CDR3, as DNA: TGTGCCAGCAGCGGGACAGCGTTCAATGGGGGCTACACCTTC. The V call is TRBV6-4, the J call TRBJ1-2; TRBD1 matches at 7 bases. The CDR3 runs 14 residues. V trimming: 6 bases; J trimming: 8 bases; junction bases outside the gene matches: 12. CDR1 is MRHNA, CDR2 SNTAGT, per germline.

The table lists this clone with a few counts. This chain joins TRBV6-6 and TRBJ1-1; D is possibly TRBD1 (6 bases). Germline-derived CDR1 and CDR2 are MNHNY and SVGAGI (reference sequence). V was clipped by 8 bases and J by 4 bases, with 14 bases between them. The CDR3 is 13 amino acids. The CDR3 coding sequence is TGTGCCAGCCGACCGACAGGTATCACTGAAGCTTTCTTT. This encodes CASRPTGITEAFF.

The sample holds a few counts of this clone. V gene TRBV5-1 combines with J gene TRBJ1-6; D is unclear. The CDR3 covers 16 residues. V lost 0 bases and J lost 0, with 7 bases in between. Germline values: CDR1 SGHRS, CDR2 YFSETQ. The CDR3 coding sequence is TGCGCCAGCAGCTTGGAAGGGAGCTCCTATAATTCACCCCTCCACTTT. Protein product: CASSLEGSSYNSPLHF.

V usage is TRBV7-2 and J usage is TRBJ2-1; 11 bases are shared with TRBD2. Germline CDR1 SGHTA, CDR2 FQGNSA. The CDR3 loop spans 15 amino acids. V gave up 4 bases and J gave up 2 bases; unmatched junction bases: 1. CDR3 sequence reads: CASSSTSGAYNEQFF. CDR3 DNA: TGTGCCAGCAGCTCGACTAGCGGGGCCTACAATGAGCAGTTCTTC.

The chain uses TRBV30 and TRBJ1-1, with no clear D. Germline V lookup: CDR1 GTSNPN, CDR2 SVGIG (reference sequence). This CDR3 comprises 13 residues. The V gene lost 0 bases and the J gene lost 4 bases, with 9 bases spanning the gap. This CDR3 reads CAWSVKVATEAFF. The CDR3, as DNA: TGTGCCTGGAGTGTAAAGGTTGCCACTGAAGCTTTCTTT.

This chain links TRBV27 with TRBJ2-3; D is undetermined. Germline V lookup: CDR1 MNHEY, CDR2 SMNVEV (reference sequence). Trimming took 4 bases from V and 0 from J, leaving 2 bases between them. This CDR3 comprises 12 residues. CDR3 coding DNA: TGTGCCAGCAGTTACAGCACAGATACGCAGTATTTT. This encodes CASSYSTDTQYF.

The chain joins TRBV7-9 to TRBJ1-2; D is unclear. Trimming took off 0 bases at V and 1 base at J, with 0 bases between the two ends. The germline CDR1 and CDR2 sequences are SEHNR and FQNEAQ (reference sequence). CDR3 length: 12 residues. In DNA, the CDR3 is TGTGCCAGCAGCTTAGCTAACTATGGCTACACCTTC. It is translated as CASSLANYGYTF.

This chain connects TRBV9 to TRBJ2-3; tentatively, D is TRBD1 (6 bases). The CDR3 sequence is 12 residues long. CDR1 is SGDLS and CDR2 is YYNGEE in the germline V gene. V was cut by 0 bases and J by 9 bases, with 8 bases left in between. The CDR3 loop is CASSVGGPTQYF. The CDR3 nucleotides read TGTGCCAGCAGCGTAGGGGGGCCCACGCAGTATTTT.